The rows below give T cell receptor beta chains drawn from one sample of a study of OX40 agonist ivuxolimab in advanced cancers. TCRdb's copy holds only in-frame clones and misses some; the assay was immunoSEQ multiplex PCR. This sample has tens of thousands of clones; 86% occur once, and the top ten carry 25%. The starting material was CD4+ or CD8+ T cells sorted from blood, obtained in a trial of the OX40 agonist ivuxolimab. The source of these receptors is an adult with an advanced solid tumor such as melanoma, head and neck, liver or kidney cancer. Both conserved end residues are part of each CDR3. D genes are given only for firm matches. The listing skips clone size in some rows; elsewhere it reads once, few, many or a size class.

-	TRBV10-3	-	TRBJ2-7	TGTGCCATCAGTGAGTCTCGAGTCGAGCAGTACTTC	CAISESRVEQYF
medium-sized	TRBV9	TRBD2	TRBJ2-7	TGTGCCAGCAGCACTACGGCCAGCGGGAGGGCCCCCTACGAGCAGTACTTC	CASSTTASGRAPYEQYF
-	TRBV2	TRBD1	TRBJ2-7	TGTGCCAGCAGTGAAGGAGGCGGGACAGGGAGAAACGAGCAGTACTTC	CASSEGGGTGRNEQYF
-	TRBV7-3	TRBD2	TRBJ2-7	TGTGCCAGCCGTAGCGGGAGCTCCTACGAGCAGTACTTC	CASRSGSSYEQYF
once	TRBV27	TRBD2	TRBJ2-2	TGTGCCAGCGGGCTAGCGGGATTTTCCGGGGAGCTGTTTTTT	CASGLAGFSGELFF
-	TRBV7-9	-	TRBJ2-7	TGTGCCAGCAAGAACCCAGTAAGCCTGCGGGCCAGCTCCTACGAGCAGTACTTC	CASKNPVSLRASSYEQYF
-	TRBV2	TRBD2	TRBJ2-7	TGTGCCAGCAGTGATCTAGCGGGAATTACCTACGAGCAGTACTTC	CASSDLAGITYEQYF
-	TRBV7-3	-	TRBJ2-6	TGTGCCAGCAGCCCCACGCGCGTGGCTGGGGCCAACGTCCTGACTTTC	CASSPTRVAGANVLTF
-	TRBV7-8	TRBD2	TRBJ2-7	TGTGCCAGCAGCTCTGGACTAGCGGAGTCACTCTACGAGCAGTACTTC	CASSSGLAESLYEQYF
-	TRBV19	TRBD1	TRBJ2-5	TGTGCCAGTAGTATCACAGGGGGCGGTACACCGGAGACCCAGTACTTC	CASSITGGGTPETQYF
-	TRBV7-9	-	TRBJ2-1	TGTGCCAGCAGCGGGGGGACTGTCTTGGATGAGCAGTTCTTC	CASSGGTVLDEQFF
-	TRBV28	-	TRBJ2-7	TGTGCCAGCAGTTTCGGAACAGCCTTGGCCGAGCAGTACTTC	CASSFGTALAEQYF
once	TRBV6-5	TRBD1	TRBJ1-1	TGTGCCAGCAGCTGGGACAGGGCCCCTAATGAAGCTTTCTTT	CASSWDRAPNEAFF
-	TRBV5-1	TRBD2	TRBJ2-7	TGCGCCAGCAGCTTGGATCGGAGCGGGAACTACGAGCAGTACTTC	CASSLDRSGNYEQYF
-	TRBV30	-	TRBJ2-1	TGTGCCTGGATGGGGGTCCGCAATGAGCAGTTCTTC	CAWMGVRNEQFF
-	TRBV9	TRBD2	TRBJ2-5	TGTGCCAGCAGCGTAGGCGGGAGGGCGCAAGAGACCCAGTACTTC	CASSVGGRAQETQYF
-	TRBV11-3	TRBD2	TRBJ2-2	TGTGCCAGCAGCTTAGATTCGACTAGCGCGCCTACCGGGGAGCTGTTTTTT	CASSLDSTSAPTGELFF
-	TRBV11-2	-	TRBJ2-2	TGTGCCAGCAGTCCCGGGACTCACACCGGGGAGCTGTTTTTT	CASSPGTHTGELFF
-	TRBV11-3	-	TRBJ2-5	TGTGCCAGCAGCCTAGGGAGCCGCCAAGAGACCCAGTACTTC	CASSLGSRQETQYF
few	TRBV28	-	TRBJ1-4	TGTGCCAGCAGTTTTTTGGAAGGAGCAACTAATGAAAAACTGTTTTTT	CASSFLEGATNEKLFF
-	TRBV2	-	TRBJ2-2	TGTGCCAGCAGTGCGTGGGAGTCGAACACCGGGGAGCTGTTTTTT	CASSAWESNTGELFF
-	TRBV5-4	-	TRBJ2-7	TGTGCCAGCAGCGACCGGACCGATTCCACCCCCTACGAGCAGTACTTC	CASSDRTDSTPYEQYF
-	TRBV4-1	-	TRBJ2-5	TGCGCCAGCAGCCAAGACGGCATCCGAGAGACCCAGTACTTC	CASSQDGIRETQYF
-	TRBV6-1	-	TRBJ2-7	TGTGCCAGCAGTGAATTCGCGGGACAGCTCTACGAGCAGTACTTC	CASSEFAGQLYEQYF
-	TRBV10-2	-	TRBJ1-5	TGCGCCAGCAGTGATCCAGGGACTAGCAATCAGCCCCAGCATTTT	CASSDPGTSNQPQHF
-	TRBV15	-	TRBJ2-2	TGTGCCACCACGAACACCGGGGAGCTGTTTTTT	CATTNTGELFF